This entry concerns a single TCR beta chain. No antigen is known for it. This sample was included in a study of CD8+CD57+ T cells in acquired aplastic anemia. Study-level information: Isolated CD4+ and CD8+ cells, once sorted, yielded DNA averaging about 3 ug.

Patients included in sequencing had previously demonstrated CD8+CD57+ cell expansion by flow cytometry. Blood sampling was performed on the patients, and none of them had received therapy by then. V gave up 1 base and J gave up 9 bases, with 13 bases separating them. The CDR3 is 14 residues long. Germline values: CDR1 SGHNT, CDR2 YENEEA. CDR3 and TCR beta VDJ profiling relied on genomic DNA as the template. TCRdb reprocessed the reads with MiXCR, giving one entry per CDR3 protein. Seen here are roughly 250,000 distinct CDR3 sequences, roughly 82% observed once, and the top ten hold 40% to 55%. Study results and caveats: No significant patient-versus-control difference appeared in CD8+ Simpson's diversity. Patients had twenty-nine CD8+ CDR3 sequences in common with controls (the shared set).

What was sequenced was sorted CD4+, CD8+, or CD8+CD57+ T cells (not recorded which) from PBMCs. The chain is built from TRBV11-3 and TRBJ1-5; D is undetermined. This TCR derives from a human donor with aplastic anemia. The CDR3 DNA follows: TGTGCCAGCAGCTTAGGTTCAGGACTGGCGCCCCAGCATTTT. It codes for CASSLGSGLAPQHF.